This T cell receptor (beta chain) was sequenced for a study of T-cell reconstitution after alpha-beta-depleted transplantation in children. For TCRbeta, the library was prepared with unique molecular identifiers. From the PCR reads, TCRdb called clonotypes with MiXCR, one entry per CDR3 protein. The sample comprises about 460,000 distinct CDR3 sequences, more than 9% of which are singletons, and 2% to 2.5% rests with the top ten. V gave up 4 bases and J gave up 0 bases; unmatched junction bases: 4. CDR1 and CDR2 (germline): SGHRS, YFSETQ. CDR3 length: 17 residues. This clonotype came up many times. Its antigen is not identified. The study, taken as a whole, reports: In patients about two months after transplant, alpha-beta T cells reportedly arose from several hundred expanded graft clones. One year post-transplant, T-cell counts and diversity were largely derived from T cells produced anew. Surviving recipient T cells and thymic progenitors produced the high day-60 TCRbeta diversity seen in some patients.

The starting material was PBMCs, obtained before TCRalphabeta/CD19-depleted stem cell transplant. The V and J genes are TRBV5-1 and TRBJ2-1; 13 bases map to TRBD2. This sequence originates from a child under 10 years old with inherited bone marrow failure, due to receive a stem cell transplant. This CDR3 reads CASSARTSGSSYNEQFF. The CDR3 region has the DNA TGCGCCAGCAGCGCACGGACTAGCGGGAGCTCCTACAATGAGCAGTTCTTC.